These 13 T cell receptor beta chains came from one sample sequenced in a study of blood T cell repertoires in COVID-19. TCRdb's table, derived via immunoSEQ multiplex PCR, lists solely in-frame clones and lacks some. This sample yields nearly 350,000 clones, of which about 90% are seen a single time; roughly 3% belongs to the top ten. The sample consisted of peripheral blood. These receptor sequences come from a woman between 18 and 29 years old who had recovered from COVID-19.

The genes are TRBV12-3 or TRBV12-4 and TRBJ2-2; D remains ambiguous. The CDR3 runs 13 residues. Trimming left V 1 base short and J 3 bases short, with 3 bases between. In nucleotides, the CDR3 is TGTGCCAGCAGTTTAGGGCACACCGGGGAGCTGTTTTTT. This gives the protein CASSLGHTGELFF.

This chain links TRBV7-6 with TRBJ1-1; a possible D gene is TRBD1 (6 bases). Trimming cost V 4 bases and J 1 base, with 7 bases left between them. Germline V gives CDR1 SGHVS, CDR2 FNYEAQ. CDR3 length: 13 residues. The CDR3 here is CASSSGQNTEAFF. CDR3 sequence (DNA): TGTGCCAGCAGCTCGGGACAGAACACTGAAGCTTTCTTT.

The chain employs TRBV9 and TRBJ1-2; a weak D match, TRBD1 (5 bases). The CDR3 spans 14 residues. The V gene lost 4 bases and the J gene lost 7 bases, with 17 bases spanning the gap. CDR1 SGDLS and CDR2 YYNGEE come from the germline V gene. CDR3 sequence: CASSPRQFSSGYTF. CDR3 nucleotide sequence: TGTGCCAGCAGCCCAAGACAGTTCTCTTCTGGCTACACCTTC.

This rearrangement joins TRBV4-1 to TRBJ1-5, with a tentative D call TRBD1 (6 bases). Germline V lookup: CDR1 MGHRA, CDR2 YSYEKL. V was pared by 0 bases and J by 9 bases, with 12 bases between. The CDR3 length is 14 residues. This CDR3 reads CASSQDAGDWPQHF. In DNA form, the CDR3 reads TGCGCCAGCAGCCAAGACGCAGGGGATTGGCCCCAGCATTTT.

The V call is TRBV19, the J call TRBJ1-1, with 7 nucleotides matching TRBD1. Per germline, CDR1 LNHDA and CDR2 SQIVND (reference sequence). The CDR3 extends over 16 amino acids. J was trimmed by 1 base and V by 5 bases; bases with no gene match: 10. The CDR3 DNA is TGTGCCAGTAGTCCTCTATGGACAGGTCCGAACACTGAAGCTTTCTTT. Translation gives CASSPLWTGPNTEAFF.

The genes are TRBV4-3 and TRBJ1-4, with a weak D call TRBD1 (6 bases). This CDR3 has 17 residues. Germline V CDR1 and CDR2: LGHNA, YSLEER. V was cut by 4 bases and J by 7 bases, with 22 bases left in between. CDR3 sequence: CASSRIATGSNGEKLFF. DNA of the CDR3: TGCGCCAGCAGCCGAATTGCAACAGGGTCTAACGGTGAAAAACTGTTTTTT.

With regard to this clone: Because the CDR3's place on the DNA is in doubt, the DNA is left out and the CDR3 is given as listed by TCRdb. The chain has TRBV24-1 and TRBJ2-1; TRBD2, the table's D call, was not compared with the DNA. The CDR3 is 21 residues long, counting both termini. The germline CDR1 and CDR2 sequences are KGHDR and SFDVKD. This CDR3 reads CATSVPLQRTSVGNSYNEQFF.

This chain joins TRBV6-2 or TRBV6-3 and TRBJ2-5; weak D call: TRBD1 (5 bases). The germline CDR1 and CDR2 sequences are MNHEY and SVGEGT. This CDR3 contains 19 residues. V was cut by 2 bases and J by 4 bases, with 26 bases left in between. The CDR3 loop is CASSYLLGRERDRGETQYF. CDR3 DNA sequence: TGTGCCAGCAGTTACCTGTTGGGCAGGGAACGAGATAGAGGAGAGACCCAGTACTTC.

In DNA form, the CDR3 reads TGTGCCACCAGCCCCGGGCAGGGCACAGGCTATGGCTACACCTTC. Residues: CATSPGQGTGYGYTF. The chain employs TRBV15 and TRBJ1-2, with D possibly being TRBD1 (5 bases). V was cut by 5 bases and J by 4 bases, with 17 bases left in between. Germline values: CDR1 LNHNV, CDR2 YYDKDF (reference sequence). The CDR3 covers 15 residues.

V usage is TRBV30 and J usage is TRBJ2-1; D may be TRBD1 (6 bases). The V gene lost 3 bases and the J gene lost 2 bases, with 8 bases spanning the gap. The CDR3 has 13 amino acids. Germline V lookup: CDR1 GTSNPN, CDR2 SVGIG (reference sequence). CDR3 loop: CAWRGGPYNEQFF. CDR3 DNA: TGTGCCTGGAGAGGGGGACCCTACAATGAGCAGTTCTTC.

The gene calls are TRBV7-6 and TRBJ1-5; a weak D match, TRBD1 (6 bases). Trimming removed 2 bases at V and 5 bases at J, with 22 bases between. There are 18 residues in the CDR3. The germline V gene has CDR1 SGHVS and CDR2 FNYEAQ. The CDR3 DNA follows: TGTGCCAGCAGCTTATGGTGGGACATTCCATTTATTTATCAGCCCCAGCATTTT. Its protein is CASSLWWDIPFIYQPQHF.

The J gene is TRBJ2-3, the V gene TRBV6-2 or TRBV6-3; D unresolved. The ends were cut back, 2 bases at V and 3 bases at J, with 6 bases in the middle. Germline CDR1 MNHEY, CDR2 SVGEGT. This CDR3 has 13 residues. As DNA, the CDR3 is TGTGCCAGCAGTTACAGAGTGACAGATACGCAGTATTTT. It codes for CASSYRVTDTQYF.

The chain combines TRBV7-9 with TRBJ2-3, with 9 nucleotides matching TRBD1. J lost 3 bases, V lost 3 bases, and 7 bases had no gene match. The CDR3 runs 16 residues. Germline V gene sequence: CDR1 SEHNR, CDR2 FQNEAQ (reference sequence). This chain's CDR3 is CASSFIRQGGTDTQYF. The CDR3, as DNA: TGTGCCAGCAGCTTTATTAGACAGGGGGGGACAGATACGCAGTATTTT.